Following are 16 T cell receptor beta chains from one sample sequenced in a study of cytomegalovirus exposure and HLA in healthy donors. Primers for the PCR totalled 60 Vbeta and 13 Jbeta. The assay was immunoSEQ multiplex PCR, and TCRdb's table has in-frame clones only and misses some. The sample lists about 150,000 clones, more than 65% occurring once. Source material: PBMCs. All receptors derive from a man aged 50 to 59 in good health and CMV-seropositive.

This chain joins TRBV7-2 and TRBJ2-7; D might be TRBD1 (6 bases). Germline V gene data show CDR1 as SGHTA and CDR2 as FQGNSA. This CDR3 comprises 14 residues. Trimming cost V 4 bases and J 0 bases, with 10 bases left between them. CDR3: CASSYRGHSYEQYF. The CDR3 DNA reads TGTGCCAGCAGCTACCGGGGACACTCCTACGAGCAGTACTTC. The whole variable domain, filled in from reference TRBV7-2 and TRBJ2-7, reads GAGVSQSPSNKVTEKGKDVELRCDPISGHTALYWYRQSLGQGLEFLIYFQGNSAPDKSGLPSDRFSAERTGGSVSTLTIQRTQQEDSAVYLCASSYRGHSYEQYFGPGTRLTVT.

The J gene is TRBJ1-4, the V gene TRBV11-2, with D unresolved. The V gene's germline CDR1 is SGHAT and CDR2 FQNNGV. V was trimmed by 0 bases and J by 5 bases, leaving 7 bases between them. This CDR3 is 14 amino acids long. This chain's CDR3 is CASSLEVYNEKLFF. The CDR3 DNA follows: TGTGCCAGCAGCTTAGAAGTCTACAATGAAAAACTGTTTTTT.

This clone was detected a few times. V usage is TRBV28 and J usage is TRBJ2-6; D is uncertain. The V and J ends lost 6 bases and 0 bases respectively, with 9 bases between them. The V gene's germline CDR1 is MDHEN and CDR2 SYDVKM. The length of the CDR3 is 15 residues. CDR3 DNA: TGTGCCAGCAGCTCAAGAGTCTCTGGGGCCAACGTCCTGACTTTC. Amino acid sequence: CASSSRVSGANVLTF.

The chain employs TRBV5-4 and TRBJ1-3, with D possibly TRBD1 on 6 matching bases. Germline V gene sequence: CDR1 SGHNT, CDR2 YYREEE (reference sequence). This CDR3 spans 14 amino acids. The V end was cut by 5 bases, the J end by 5 bases, with 14 bases between. The DNA for the CDR3 is TGTGCCAGCAGACCGACAGGTAATCGAAACACCATATATTTT. Translated: CASRPTGNRNTIYF.

The chain employs TRBV29-1 and TRBJ2-1; D is ambiguous. Trimming cost V 7 bases and J 0 bases, with 16 bases left between them. The CDR3 is 15 amino acids. Germline CDR1 SQVTM, CDR2 ANQGSEA. The DNA for the CDR3 is TGCAGCGCCCCCGGCGGCGCGAGCTCCTACAATGAGCAGTTCTTC. Translation gives CSAPGGASSYNEQFF.

The chain carries TRBV9 and TRBJ1-4, with D possibly matching TRBD1 (5 bases). This CDR3 comprises 15 residues. Trimming shortened V by 4 bases and J by 7 bases, and 17 bases separated the two germline ends. Germline CDR1 reads SGDLS; CDR2 reads YYNGEE. The CDR3 reads CASSRQWGQGEKLFF. The CDR3, as DNA: TGTGCCAGCAGCCGACAATGGGGTCAGGGTGAAAAACTGTTTTTT. Filled out from reference TRBV9 and TRBJ1-4, the complete variable domain reads DSGVTQTPKHLITATGQRVTLRCSPRSGDLSVYWYQQSLDQGLQFLIQYYNGEERAKGNILERFSAQQFPDLHSELNLSSLELGDSALYFCASSRQWGQGEKLFFGSGTQLSVL.

A few counts support this clone. The chain has TRBV19 and TRBJ2-1; possible D gene TRBD2, 6 bases. Germline values: CDR1 LNHDA, CDR2 SQIVND (reference sequence). Trimming cost V 6 bases and J 7 bases, with 13 bases left between them. The CDR3 is 13 residues long. The CDR3 DNA follows: TGTGCCAGTAGACTAGCTTCTGGGAATGAGCAGTTCTTC. Its translation: CASRLASGNEQFF.

J is TRBJ2-3 and V is TRBV7-3; 9 bases fit TRBD1. V was pared by 4 bases and J by 8 bases, with 4 bases of the junction left unmatched. Germline lookup yields CDR1 SGHTA and CDR2 FQGTGA. The CDR3 is 13 residues long. In nucleotides, the CDR3 is TGTGCCAGCAGCTCGGACAGGGGAAGTACGCAGTATTTT. Translating it yields CASSSDRGSTQYF. The full variable domain, rest sourced from reference TRBV7-3 and TRBJ2-3, is GAGVSQTPSNKVTEKGKYVELRCDPISGHTALYWYRQSLGQGPEFLIYFQGTGAADDSGLPNDRFFAVRPEGSVSTLKIQRTERGDSAVYLCASSSDRGSTQYFGPGTRLTVL.

The V gene is TRBV5-4, the J gene TRBJ2-3, with 8 bases fitting TRBD1. This CDR3 region has 16 residues. The trim removed 4 bases at V and 4 bases at J, leaving 11 bases unmatched. Germline lookup yields CDR1 SGHNT and CDR2 YYREEE (reference sequence). The CDR3 coding sequence is TGTGCCAGCAGCCCGCCCGGGACAGGTCTTGCAGATACGCAGTATTTT. Encoded protein: CASSPPGTGLADTQYF.

This chain links TRBV18 with TRBJ2-4, with D maybe TRBD1 (5 bases). Germline V gives CDR1 KGHSH, CDR2 LQKENI. Trimming removed 2 bases at V and 0 bases at J, with 8 bases between. The CDR3 totals 15 residues. The DNA of the CDR3 is TGTGCCAGCTCACCAGACAGACTAGCCAAAAACATTCAGTACTTC. This codes for CASSPDRLAKNIQYF.

The chain links TRBV28 to TRBJ2-7; TRBD2 is a possible D gene (7 bases). Germline V gene sequence: CDR1 MDHEN, CDR2 SYDVKM. V was trimmed by 6 bases and J by 3 bases, leaving 21 bases between them. There are 16 residues in the CDR3. CDR3 region: CASRGGAGASLYEQYF. The DNA of the CDR3 is TGTGCCAGCAGGGGAGGGGCGGGGGCCTCCCTCTACGAGCAGTACTTC.

The V and J genes are TRBV19 and TRBJ1-5; a possible D gene is TRBD1 (5 bases). The CDR3 extends over 14 amino acids. CDR1 is LNHDA and CDR2 is SQIVND in the germline V gene (reference sequence). Trimming left V 3 bases short and J 5 bases short, with 11 bases between. The CDR3 spells CASSIQGSYQPQHF. The CDR3 DNA is TGTGCCAGTAGTATCCAGGGTTCTTATCAGCCCCAGCATTTT.

The V and J genes are TRBV5-1 and TRBJ2-6; D is ambiguous. Germline V lookup: CDR1 SGHRS, CDR2 YFSETQ. The V gene lost 0 bases and the J gene lost 4 bases, with 5 bases spanning the gap. The CDR3 length is 14 residues. CDR3 protein: CASSLVAGANVLTF. In nucleotides, the CDR3 is TGCGCCAGCAGCTTGGTGGCCGGGGCCAACGTCCTGACTTTC.

The J gene is TRBJ2-7, the V gene TRBV5-1, with 8 bases matching TRBD2. This CDR3 has 15 residues. V trimming: 4 bases; J trimming: 4 bases; junction bases outside the gene matches: 10. Germline values: CDR1 SGHRS, CDR2 YFSETQ. CDR3 amino acids: CASSPGRGGRYEQYF. The CDR3 nucleotides are TGCGCCAGCAGCCCCGGGAGGGGGGGAAGATACGAGCAGTACTTC.

The V and J genes are TRBV18 and TRBJ2-6; TRBD1 agrees at 9 bases. Germline V gene sequence: CDR1 KGHSH, CDR2 LQKENI. Trimming at V came to 6 bases and at J to 0 bases, leaving 12 bases not matched to a gene. The CDR3 consists of 19 residues. CDR3 amino acids: CASSRLGTGISSGANVLTF. For the CDR3, the DNA is TGTGCCAGCTCCCGACTGGGGACAGGGATAAGCTCTGGGGCCAACGTCCTGACTTTC.

This clone occurred once. In the same sample, other DNA sequences code for this CDR3. The rearrangement uses TRBV5-1 and TRBJ2-5, with D possibly TRBD2 on 6 matching bases. Germline V lookup: CDR1 SGHRS, CDR2 YFSETQ. This CDR3 spans 14 amino acids. Trimming took off 0 bases at V and 5 bases at J, with 11 bases between the two ends. The CDR3 bases are TGCGCCAGCAGCTTGGCTGCGGGGCCGGAGACCCAGTACTTC. Translating gives CASSLAAGPETQYF.